This T cell receptor (beta chain) came from a study of vaccination effects on CD4 cells after COVID-19. This CDR3 comprises 14 residues. Trimming removed 5 bases from V and 1 base from J; junction bases left unmatched: 5. The germline V gene has CDR1 SQVTM and CDR2 ANQGSEA. The assay was immunoSEQ multiplex PCR, and TCRdb's table has in-frame clones only and misses some. The sample lists about 57,000 clones, 78% occurring once. Cells that had been cultured for less than eleven days were the source of isolated CD4+ T cells. Two-dose vaccination with either BNT162b2 or mRNA-1273 was given to the participants. Recipients of the vaccine had no prior SARS-CoV-2 infection and negative nucleocapsid antibodies. Cultures got half-medium changes with IL-2 on days 3 and 7. Study-wide points: Common cold coronaviruses were cross-recognized by only 1 of 255 vaccine-induced clones in healthy vaccinees. In the late period after vaccination, infection- and vaccine-induced clones contracted markedly.

Remarks on this clone: Its target is unknown.

The sequence derives from a human donor who received a COVID-19 vaccine. The chain carries TRBV29-1 and TRBJ1-5, with 7 bases aligning to TRBD1. The material sequenced was CD4+ T cells from PBMCs cultured without peptide, taken after COVID-19 vaccination. The CDR3 sequence: CSVFDRESNQPQHF. CDR3 in DNA: TGCAGCGTTTTTGACAGGGAAAGCAATCAGCCCCAGCATTTT.